This is a list of T cell receptor beta chains from one sample in a study of Ad26.COV2.S vaccination and SARS-CoV-2 variants. The table came from immunoSEQ multiplex PCR; TCRdb's copy has only in-frame clones and leaves some out. The sample lists roughly 320,000 clones, around 86% occurring once. The material sequenced was peripheral blood, taken in a trial of Ad26.COV2.S vaccine versus placebo. Source of these receptors: a person between 18 and 60 years old who received the Ad26.COV2.S COVID-19 vaccine or a placebo. Each CDR3 is given with its conserved first and last residue. Each record gives: D gene, V gene, clone size, J gene, CDR3 DNA, CDR3 protein. A D gene is named only where the DNA matches it firmly. Clone sizes are given selectively: once, few, many, or a class where the clone is expanded.

TRBD2	TRBV11-2	.	TRBJ2-3	TGTGCCAGCAGCCTCTTAGCGGGGGGCGGGGATACGCAGTATTTT	CASSLLAGGGDTQYF
.	TRBV27	.	TRBJ2-7	TGTGCCAGCAAGAAGACTGGAAACGAGCAGTACTTC	CASKKTGNEQYF
.	TRBV7-3	.	TRBJ2-3	TGTGCCAGCAGCCAGCAGGTGCAAGATACGCAGTATTTT	CASSQQVQDTQYF
.	TRBV3-1/TRBV3-2	.	TRBJ2-3	TGTGCCAGCAGCCAAGGTCAGATGAATACGCAGTATTTT	CASSQGQMNTQYF
.	TRBV7-5	.	TRBJ1-2	TGTGCCAGAAGTCCTACCGGGACATATGGCTACACCTTC	CARSPTGTYGYTF
TRBD2	TRBV5-1	.	TRBJ2-1	TGCGCCAGCAGCTTAACTAGCGGGGGGCCCAGCTACAATGAGCAGTTCTTC	CASSLTSGGPSYNEQFF
TRBD2	TRBV25-1	once	TRBJ2-3	TGTGCCAGCAGTGTCCTCGTAGCGGGGGGGCGTGATACGCAGTATTTT	CASSVLVAGGRDTQYF
TRBD2	TRBV2	.	TRBJ2-1	TGTGCCAGCAGGAGGGACTATAATGAGCAGTTCTTC	CASRRDYNEQFF
TRBD2	TRBV7-7	few	TRBJ2-7	TGTGCTAACCTAAAAACTAGCGGGGGGTACCTAGGGTACGAGCAGTACTTC	CANLKTSGGYLGYEQYF
.	TRBV5-6	.	TRBJ1-3	TGTGCCAGCAGCTTCCTTTCGGCGAACACCATATATTTT	CASSFLSANTIYF
.	TRBV27	.	TRBJ2-7	TGTGCCAGCAGTCACGTCCTCCCGGGGAATTCCTACGAGCAGTACTTC	CASSHVLPGNSYEQYF
TRBD1	TRBV18	.	TRBJ2-3	TGTGCCAGCTCACCCCAGGGGGCATACGGCACAGATACGCAGTATTTT	CASSPQGAYGTDTQYF
.	TRBV19	.	TRBJ1-1	TGTGCCAGTAGTAAACACTCCGGGACCGTAGGGGTGAACACTGAAGCTTTCTTT	CASSKHSGTVGVNTEAFF
.	TRBV6-5	.	TRBJ1-5	TGTGCCAGCGGGGTAGGGGGAAGCAATCAGCCCCAGCATTTT	CASGVGGSNQPQHF
.	TRBV7-8	.	TRBJ1-2	TGTGCCAGCAGCTCCGACGGGGACTATGGCTACACCTTC	CASSSDGDYGYTF
.	TRBV7-9	.	TRBJ1-2	TGTGCCAGCAGCTTAGTGGTGACCTTCCCTAACTATGGCTACACCTTC	CASSLVVTFPNYGYTF
.	TRBV7-8	.	TRBJ2-7	TGTGCCAGCAGCTTAGCAGAGCAGTACTCCTACGAGCAGTACTTC	CASSLAEQYSYEQYF
.	TRBV5-1	.	TRBJ2-3	TGCGCCAGCAGCGCGTTCGAGAGCACAGATACGCAGTATTTT	CASSAFESTDTQYF
.	TRBV20-1	.	TRBJ2-5	TGCAGTGCTGGTACACCGGCGACCCAGTACTTC	CSAGTPATQYF
TRBD2	TRBV5-1	.	TRBJ2-1	TGCGCCAGCAGCTCGCTCGGACTAGCGGGGGCCACCCTGGGTGAGCAGTTCTTC	CASSSLGLAGATLGEQFF
.	TRBV5-4	.	TRBJ2-7	TGTGCCAGCAGCCCCCCTAGGGGCGAGCAGTACTTC	CASSPPRGEQYF
TRBD1	TRBV5-1	once	TRBJ2-1	TGCGCCAGCAGCTGGGGACAGGGGGCTTGGGATGAGCAGTTCTTC	CASSWGQGAWDEQFF
.	TRBV18	few	TRBJ1-1	TGTGCCAGCTCACCACCGGGGGGGCAGACTGAAGCTTTCTTT	CASSPPGGQTEAFF
TRBD1	TRBV5-1	.	TRBJ2-2	TGCGCCAGCGGCTGGGGACAGGGTCTATCCGGGGAGCTGTTTTTT	CASGWGQGLSGELFF
.	TRBV7-9	.	TRBJ2-3	TGTGCCAGCAGCTTATTCGACGGCACAGATACGCAGTATTTT	CASSLFDGTDTQYF
TRBD1	TRBV30	.	TRBJ1-5	TGTGCCTGGAGTAAGCCAACGGACAGGGGGCGACAGCCCCAGCATTTT	CAWSKPTDRGRQPQHF
.	TRBV13	.	TRBJ2-1	TGTGCCAGCAGCCTTTGGGGGAACGTTCCCGATGAGCAGTTCTTC	CASSLWGNVPDEQFF
.	TRBV19	few	TRBJ1-5	TGTGCCAGTAGTTTCGGGAATCAGCCCCAGCATTTT	CASSFGNQPQHF
TRBD1	TRBV5-1	.	TRBJ1-4	TGCGCCAGCAGCGGCGGACAGGGGCCAACTAATGAAAAACTGTTTTTT	CASSGGQGPTNEKLFF
.	TRBV5-5	.	TRBJ1-6	TGTGCCAGCAGCCTGATGGACAGACTCTCACCCCTCCACTTT	CASSLMDRLSPLHF
.	TRBV27	.	TRBJ1-6	TGTGCCAGCAGTACTATTGGGGGGGCAGACTCACCCCTCCACTTT	CASSTIGGADSPLHF
.	TRBV5-8	.	TRBJ1-5	TGTGCCAGCAGCTTGGGGGGACTCGGCAATCAGCCCCAGCATTTT	CASSLGGLGNQPQHF
.	TRBV7-9	once	TRBJ1-2	TGTGCCAGCAGACCCCCGGTGAAAGGGCGGCTCTATGGCTACACCTTC	CASRPPVKGRLYGYTF
TRBD1	TRBV27	.	TRBJ1-1	TGTGCCAGCAGTTTATCGGGGACAGCTGACACTGAAGCTTTCTTT	CASSLSGTADTEAFF
.	TRBV24-1	once	TRBJ2-1	TGTGCCACCAGTGATAGATCGGACAGACAGGATGAGCAGTTCTTC	CATSDRSDRQDEQFF
TRBD1	TRBV7-9	.	TRBJ1-1	TGTGCCAGCAGCTTAGGGGGACAGTATGAAGCTTTCTTT	CASSLGGQYEAFF
.	TRBV2	few	TRBJ1-5	TGTGCCAGCAGTGATGACAGCTATAGCAATCAGCCCCAGCATTTT	CASSDDSYSNQPQHF
.	TRBV19	.	TRBJ1-5	TGTGCCAGTAGTTGGGGGGTTAGGAATCAGCCCCAGCATTTT	CASSWGVRNQPQHF
TRBD2	TRBV6-5	.	TRBJ2-5	TGTGCCAGCAGCCGGACTAGACAAGAGACCCAGTACTTC	CASSRTRQETQYF
TRBD1	TRBV7-2	.	TRBJ1-2	TGTGCCAGCAGCTTTCGGACAGGGGCCCTTCACTATGGCTACACCTTC	CASSFRTGALHYGYTF
.	TRBV30	.	TRBJ1-2	TGTGCCTGGAGTGTACACGGCGGCCTCTATGGCTACACCTTC	CAWSVHGGLYGYTF
TRBD1	TRBV28	.	TRBJ1-1	TGTGCCAGCAGTCCCGGGACAGGCACATTTTTGAACACTGAAGCTTTCTTT	CASSPGTGTFLNTEAFF
.	TRBV6-1	few	TRBJ2-3	TGTGCCAGCAGTGAAGGGGTTGGAGACACAGATACGCAGTATTTT	CASSEGVGDTDTQYF
.	TRBV4-1	once	TRBJ1-1	TGCGCCAGCAGCCAAGCTCTGGGGGACACTGAAGCTTTCTTT	CASSQALGDTEAFF
TRBD1	TRBV20-1	.	TRBJ1-2	TGCAGTGCTAGTACGGGACAGGGGTCCCGCCCTAACTACACCTTC	CSASTGQGSRPNYTF
.	TRBV7-9	.	TRBJ1-6	TGTGCCAGCACCGCGGGGTTGGGTAATTCACCCCTCCACTTT	CASTAGLGNSPLHF
TRBD1	TRBV5-6	.	TRBJ2-2	TGTGCCAGCAGCGGACCCGACAGGGCCGACACCGGGGAGCTGTTTTTT	CASSGPDRADTGELFF
TRBD1	TRBV7-2	few	TRBJ1-2	TGTGCCAGCAGCTCGAAGGACAGGGGGTATGGCTACACCTTC	CASSSKDRGYGYTF
.	TRBV25-1	.	TRBJ2-1	TGTGCCTCCGGGTTGGGGAATGAGCAGTTCTTC	CASGLGNEQFF
.	TRBV10-3	.	TRBJ2-6	TGTGCCATCAGTGGTAATACGCCCTCTGGGGCCAACGTCCTGACTTTC	CAISGNTPSGANVLTF
.	TRBV3-1/TRBV3-2	.	TRBJ1-5	TGTGCCAGCAGCCAAAGCCGCAATCAGCCCCAGCATTTT	CASSQSRNQPQHF